This is a list of T cell receptor beta chains from one sample in a study of response to subunit inactivated influenza vaccine. A single record per CDR3 protein comes from TCRdb applying MiXCR to the RT-PCR reads. This table holds about 570,000 distinct CDR3 sequences, approximately 10% found once. The same data also went into a second study, on T cells expressing NK-cell markers.

The specimen comprised PBMCs from blood, sampled on the day of vaccination. The receptors originated from a man aged 45-65 years who received an inactivated influenza vaccine. Each CDR3 is given with its conserved first and last residue. A D gene is named only where the DNA matches it firmly. A row's size may be missing; if present it is once, few, many or a size class.

clone size	D gene	V gene	J gene	CDR3 protein	CDR3 DNA
NA	TRBD1	TRBV12-3/TRBV12-4	TRBJ2-7	CASSSREGTDLYEQYF	TGTGCCAGCAGTTCCCGCGAGGGGACAGACCTCTACGAGCAGTACTTC
NA	TRBD1	TRBV9	TRBJ2-1	CASSVRPRDRVNEQFF	TGTGCCAGTAGCGTACGTCCCCGGGACAGGGTGAATGAGCAGTTCTTC
many	NA	TRBV6-5	TRBJ2-2	CASSYQQGYTGELFF	TGTGCCAGCAGTTACCAACAGGGTTACACCGGGGAGCTGTTTTTT
NA	TRBD1	TRBV5-4	TRBJ2-7	CASTRTGTYEQYF	TGTGCCAGCACCAGGACAGGAACCTACGAGCAGTACTTC
many	NA	TRBV7-2	TRBJ2-1	CASSRTLQGNNEQFF	TGTGCCAGCAGCCGAACTTTACAGGGTAACAATGAGCAGTTCTTC
few	NA	TRBV7-9	TRBJ1-1	CASSPPRSAEAFF	TGTGCCAGCAGCCCTCCGCGGTCAGCTGAAGCTTTCTTT
many	NA	TRBV12-3/TRBV12-4	TRBJ2-1	CASIRGGSSYNEQFF	TGTGCCAGCATAAGAGGGGGTAGCTCCTACAATGAGCAGTTCTTC
few	NA	TRBV7-9	TRBJ1-1	CASSLALRENTEAFF	TGTGCCAGCAGCTTAGCGCTTAGGGAGAACACTGAAGCTTTCTTT
many	TRBD2	TRBV5-1	TRBJ2-5	CASSLISGRGRETQYF	TGCGCCAGCAGCTTGATATCCGGGAGGGGCCGAGAGACCCAGTACTTC
NA	NA	TRBV6-5	TRBJ2-2	CASSYQAVTGELFF	TGTGCCAGCAGTTACCAAGCCGTGACCGGGGAGCTGTTTTTT
NA	TRBD1	TRBV9	TRBJ1-2	CASSSRTGEIGYTF	TGTGCCAGCAGCTCGCGGACAGGGGAGATTGGCTACACCTTC
few	NA	TRBV5-1	TRBJ2-7	CASSPEPGAREQYF	TGCGCCAGCAGCCCAGAACCGGGGGCTAGGGAGCAGTACTTC
many	TRBD1	TRBV12-3/TRBV12-4	TRBJ1-2	CASSAAGTGMANYGYTF	TGTGCCAGCAGTGCCGCGGGGACAGGGATGGCCAACTATGGCTACACCTTC
NA	NA	TRBV12-3/TRBV12-4	TRBJ2-7	CASTKTRSTDEQYF	TGTGCCAGCACCAAGACTAGATCTACGGACGAGCAGTACTTC
NA	TRBD2	TRBV5-1	TRBJ2-1	CASSLGGSGRGYNEQFF	TGCGCCAGCAGCTTGGGTGGCAGCGGGAGGGGCTACAATGAGCAGTTCTTC
NA	NA	TRBV3-1	TRBJ1-2	CASSTRQRGYTF	TGTGCCAGCAGCACTCGACAGAGAGGCTACACCTTC